This record covers a single T cell receptor beta chain. This entry belongs to a study of blood T cell repertoires in COVID-19. Study summary: The origin of the acute and convalescent COVID-19 samples was the United States, Italy and Spain. T cells, B-cell-depleted T cells, or PBMCs supplied cDNA or gDNA.

Per germline, CDR1 SGHTA and CDR2 FQGNSA. The CDR3 has 16 amino acids. Trimming cost V 5 bases and J 4 bases; bases outside gene matches: 9. Profiled with immunoSEQ multiplex PCR; TCRdb holds only in-frame clones, not every one. The table shows 75,000 to 85,000 clones, with around 90% occurring only once. This chain connects TRBV7-2 to TRBJ1-5; 9 bases align to TRBD1. The source of this sequence is a human donor in a cohort sampled during active COVID-19. Sequences were obtained from peripheral blood. The CDR3 protein is CASSPGTGFGNQPQHF. The CDR3 DNA sequence: TGTGCCAGCAGCCCAGGGACAGGGTTTGGGAATCAGCCCCAGCATTTT.